This TCR beta chain was identified in a study of beta chain features in type 1 diabetes. Regarding the study as a whole: Among all four CD4+ subsets, Type 1 diabetes patients had TCRB CDR3s that were moderately but significantly shorter.

The ends were cut back, 1 base at V and 2 bases at J, with 12 bases in the middle. Germline V gives CDR1 SGHTA, CDR2 FQGNSA. The CDR3 consists of 15 residues. The whole isolated RNA underwent reverse transcription, so sequencing captured expressed TCRB transcripts. Only in-frame clones appear in the TCRdb table, and some are missing; sequencing was by immunoSEQ multiplex PCR. The sample has about 170,000 clones, approximately 8.4% seen once; the top ten hold 0.5%. This clone appeared a few times. What it binds is not known. The chain is built from TRBV7-2 and TRBJ2-7, with D maybe TRBD2 (5 bases). The sample taken for sequencing was central memory CD4+ T cells from blood. The sequence was collected from a man aged 18 to 29 with type 1 diabetes. CDR3 nucleotides: TGTGCCAGCAGCTTAGGTACTAGGAACACCTACGAGCAGTACTTC. Translating it yields CASSLGTRNTYEQYF.